The 31 T cell receptor beta chains presented below share a single source sample, sequenced in a study of cytomegalovirus exposure and HLA in healthy donors. The PCR employed 60 Vbeta primers together with 13 Jbeta primers. The repertoire was sequenced with immunoSEQ multiplex PCR; TCRdb's copy has only in-frame clones and lacks some. Among over 150,000 clones, approximately 80% were seen once, and the ten largest hold 6.5% to 7.5%. What was sequenced was PBMCs. These receptors were obtained from a woman under 40 in good health and CMV-seropositive.

The chain carries TRBV6-4 and TRBJ1-5, with 7 bases aligning to TRBD1. J was trimmed by 3 bases and V by 4 bases; bases with no gene match: 6. CDR3 length: 15 amino acids. CDR1 and CDR2 (germline): MRHNA, SNTAGT. For the CDR3, the DNA is TGTGCCAGCAGTGGTGGGACAGAGCCCAATCAGCCCCAGCATTTT. Translation: CASSGGTEPNQPQHF.

The chain combines TRBV7-7 with TRBJ2-5; tentatively, D is TRBD1 (5 bases). CDR1 and CDR2 (germline): SSHAT, FNYEAQ (reference sequence). The CDR3 is 16 residues long. Trimming cost V 0 bases and J 1 base, with 12 bases left between them. The CDR3 region has the DNA TGTGCCAGCAGCTTAGCGGGGTGGGGCAGCCAAGAGACCCAGTACTTC. This gives the protein CASSLAGWGSQETQYF.

This chain connects TRBV7-3 to TRBJ2-7; D is ambiguous. The CDR3 consists of 14 residues. The germline gives CDR1 SGHTA, CDR2 FQGTGA. Trimming pared 5 bases from V and 2 bases from J, leaving 13 bases between. The CDR3, as DNA: TGTGCCAGCAGCCCCCCGCAGTCACCCTACGAGCAGTACTTC. It is translated as CASSPPQSPYEQYF.

This chain links TRBV10-3 with TRBJ2-2; 10 bases align to TRBD2. V lost 6 bases to trimming and J lost 0 bases; unmatched junction nucleotides: 4. The V gene's germline CDR1 is ENHRY and CDR2 SYGVKD. The CDR3 covers 16 residues. The CDR3 bases are TGTGCCATCAGAACTAGCGGGGTTACGAACACCGGGGAGCTGTTTTTT. Translated: CAIRTSGVTNTGELFF.

This clone was seen more than once but under ten times. J is TRBJ2-2 and V is TRBV5-6; D remains ambiguous. The V gene's germline CDR1 is SGHDT and CDR2 YYEEEE. V was cut by 0 bases and J by 8 bases, with 14 bases left in between. The CDR3 spans 15 residues. Here the CDR3 DNA reads TGTGCCAGCAGCTTGGCCCAGAACAGCTGGGGGGAGCTGTTTTTT. Its protein product is CASSLAQNSWGELFF.

V is TRBV11-2 and J is TRBJ2-7, with D perhaps TRBD2 (6 bases). V was clipped by 5 bases and J by 7 bases, with 24 bases between them. This CDR3 spans 16 amino acids. The germline V gene encodes CDR1 SGHAT and CDR2 FQNNGV. As DNA, the CDR3 is TGTGCCAGCAGCCGAGGCCAAGGAGGGGTGTGGAAGGAGCAGTACTTC. Encoded protein: CASSRGQGGVWKEQYF.

This chain uses TRBV18 with TRBJ2-1; D may be TRBD2 (5 bases). Trimming pared 1 base from V and 3 bases from J, leaving 10 bases between. The CDR3 has 15 residues. Germline CDR1 is KGHSH and CDR2 is LQKENI. CDR3 DNA sequence: TGTGCCAGCTCACCACAGGGAGCCCTCTACAATGAGCAGTTCTTC. This encodes CASSPQGALYNEQFF.

The chain has TRBV2 and TRBJ2-3; TRBD2 matches 13 bases. V dropped 6 bases and J dropped 4; count of bases not matched to a gene: 4. Germline lookup yields CDR1 SNHLY and CDR2 FYNNEI. This CDR3 is built from 15 residues. In nucleotides, the CDR3 is TGTGCCAGCAGGCCCACTAGCGGGGGGGCAGATACGCAGTATTTT. Translated, it gives CASRPTSGGADTQYF. Variable domain in full (rest from reference TRBV2 and TRBJ2-3): EPEVTQTPSHQVTQMGQEVILRCVPISNHLYFYWYRQILGQKVEFLVSFYNNEISEKSEIFDDQFSVERPDGSNFTLKIRSTKLEDSAMYFCASRPTSGGADTQYFGPGTRLTVL.

J is TRBJ1-6 and V is TRBV2, with D maybe TRBD1 (5 bases). Germline assignment: CDR1 SNHLY and CDR2 FYNNEI. V lost 1 base and J 0 bases, leaving 10 bases between the germline ends. CDR3 length: 17 residues. CDR3 nucleotides: TGTGCCAGCAGTGAAGACAGGCTGAGCTCCTATAATTCACCCCTCCACTTT. Its protein product is CASSEDRLSSYNSPLHF.

This clone has more than one count but fewer than ten. This chain joins TRBV27 and TRBJ1-2; D is perhaps TRBD1 (5 bases). Germline CDR1 reads MNHEY; CDR2 reads SMNVEV (reference sequence). Between the trimmed V and J ends, which lost 0 bases and 7 bases, there was a span of 12 bases. CDR3 length: 14 amino acids. Here the CDR3 DNA reads TGTGCCAGCAGTTTATCTGCGGGGGACGGTGGCTACACCTTC. This translates into CASSLSAGDGGYTF.

This clone was picked up a small number of times. The chain carries TRBV9 and TRBJ2-3; D not certain. Germline loops: CDR1 SGDLS, CDR2 YYNGEE. CDR3 length equals 14 residues. V was shortened by 0 bases and J by 4 bases, with 9 bases between the two germline ends. The CDR3 spells CASSVESTADTQYF. Written as DNA, the CDR3 is TGTGCCAGCAGCGTAGAGTCCACAGCAGATACGCAGTATTTT.

CDR3 nucleotide sequence: TGTGCCAGCAGTGACCACCCCGCCGGGACAGGGGAACGAGATACGCAGTATTTT. It specifies CASSDHPAGTGERDTQYF. The gene calls are TRBV6-4 and TRBJ2-3, with TRBD1 matching 10 bases. The CDR3 has 18 residues. CDR1 and CDR2 (germline): MRHNA, SNTAGT. Trimming cost V 2 bases and J 5 bases; bases outside gene matches: 13.

The CDR3 DNA follows: TGTGCCAGCAGCTTGACTAGCTTTCGTTACGCTGAAGCTTTCTTT. Translated, it gives CASSLTSFRYAEAFF. The J gene is TRBJ1-1, the V gene TRBV5-6; D remains ambiguous. CDR3 length equals 15 residues. Germline V gene data show CDR1 as SGHDT and CDR2 as YYEEEE. V was clipped by 1 base and J by 6 bases, with 16 bases between them.

The rearrangement uses TRBV6-1 and TRBJ1-2; tentative D call: TRBD1 (5 bases). V gave up 3 bases and J gave up 8 bases, with 13 bases separating them. CDR1 MNHNS and CDR2 SASEGT come from the germline V gene. CDR3 length: 13 residues. As DNA, the CDR3 is TGTGCCAGCAGTGATGCGCTTTCAGGGGGCTACACCTTC. As protein: CASSDALSGGYTF.

The chain uses TRBV19 and TRBJ1-5; D is perhaps TRBD1 (5 bases). The CDR3 is 18 residues long. The V and J ends lost 1 base and 0 bases respectively, with 16 bases between them. CDR1 is LNHDA, CDR2 SQIVND, per germline (reference sequence). For the CDR3, the DNA is TGTGCCAGTAGTATAGGTGGCAGGGTCAGGTATAGCAATCAGCCCCAGCATTTT. It yields the protein CASSIGGRVRYSNQPQHF.

This sequence joins TRBV9 and TRBJ1-3, with D possibly being TRBD1 (5 bases). Between the trimmed V and J ends, which lost 0 bases and 4 bases, there was a span of 8 bases. Germline CDR1 is SGDLS and CDR2 is YYNGEE. The CDR3 length is 14 residues. The CDR3 protein is CASSVAGQGNTIYF. Written as DNA, the CDR3 is TGTGCCAGCAGCGTAGCAGGGCAGGGAAACACCATATATTTT.

V is TRBV28 and J is TRBJ2-7; D is undetermined. This CDR3 has 14 amino acids. Trimming shortened V by 3 bases and J by 2 bases, and 11 bases separated the two germline ends. Germline V gene data show CDR1 as MDHEN and CDR2 as SYDVKM. CDR3 loop: CASSFTATPYEQYF. CDR3 nucleotides: TGTGCCAGCAGTTTCACTGCCACTCCCTACGAGCAGTACTTC.

The chain couples TRBV21-1 to TRBJ1-1; the table gives TRBD1 as D, unverified against the DNA. TRBV21-1 is flagged as a pseudogene. There are 12 residues in the CDR3. The CDR3 sequence: CASSQQGVEAFF. CDR3 DNA: TGTGCCAGCAGCCAACAAGGGGTCGAAGCTTTCTTT.

The J gene is TRBJ2-2, the V gene TRBV6-1, with TRBD1 matching over 8 bases. The CDR3 contains 13 residues. V lost 7 bases to trimming and J lost 7 bases; unmatched junction nucleotides: 5. Germline CDR1 MNHNS, CDR2 SASEGT. The CDR3: CASKDRGGGELFF. The CDR3 region has the DNA TGTGCCAGCAAAGACAGGGGCGGCGGGGAGCTGTTTTTT.

Notes on this clone: Its ends do not fully match the called genes, so a read error is possible. J is TRBJ1-5 and V is TRBV19; D is unresolved. Germline CDR1 is LNHDA and CDR2 is SQIVND (reference sequence). The CDR3 is made up of 13 amino acids. CDR3 in DNA: TGTGCCAGTACCCGGTATAGCAATCAGCTCCAGCATTTT. This sequence encodes CASTRYSNQLQHF. The full variable domain, in which reference TRBV19 and TRBJ1-5 provide the parts outside the CDR3, is DGGITQSPKYLFRKEGQNVTLSCEQNLNHDAMYWYRQDPGQGLRLIYYSQIVNDFQKGDIAEGYSVSREKKESFPLTVTSAQKNPTAFYLCASTRYSNQLQHFGDGTRLSIL.

The chain combines TRBV5-1 with TRBJ2-2; D is possibly TRBD1 (6 bases). Germline CDR1 and CDR2: SGHRS and YFSETQ. With 2 bases removed from V and 5 bases from J, the gap between germline ends came to 13 bases. This CDR3 contains 15 residues. The CDR3 coding sequence is TGCGCCAGCAGCTTAATGGGGGCGAGGACCGGGGAGCTGTTTTTT. Translated, it gives CASSLMGARTGELFF.

This rearrangement joins TRBV7-6 to TRBJ2-7; no clear D gene. The CDR3 is 12 amino acids. The germline V gene has CDR1 SGHVS and CDR2 FNYEAQ. V was cut by 5 bases and J by 3 bases, with 8 bases left in between. For the CDR3, the DNA is TGTGCCAGCAGCCCAGCAGGCTACGAGCAGTACTTC. The encoded protein is CASSPAGYEQYF. Based on the CDR3 plus reference TRBV7-6 and TRBJ2-7, the full variable domain is GAGVSQSPRYKVTKRGQDVALRCDPISGHVSLYWYRQALGQGPEFLTYFNYEAQQDKSGLPNDRFSAERPEGSISTLTIQRTEQRDSAMYRCASSPAGYEQYFGPGTRLTVT.

Here the CDR3 DNA reads TGTGCCAGTACTGGTATCGGGGACACTGAAGCTTTCTTT. This gives the protein CASTGIGDTEAFF. V usage is TRBV19 and J usage is TRBJ1-1; D gene ambiguous. Trimming stripped 7 bases from V and 3 bases from J, with 12 bases between. The CDR3 runs 13 residues. Germline V gene lookup returns CDR1 LNHDA and CDR2 SQIVND (reference sequence).

The V call is TRBV6-5, the J call TRBJ1-2; TRBD1 agrees at 10 bases. The CDR3 length is 13 residues. V gave up 6 bases and J gave up 6 bases; unmatched junction bases: 4. Germline lookup yields CDR1 MNHEY and CDR2 SVGAGI. CDR3 in DNA: TGTGCCAGCAGGCCGGGACAGGGGAATGGCTACACCTTC. Its translation is CASRPGQGNGYTF.

CDR3 bases: TGTGCCAGCAGTGACACGACAGCGAGCCCAGATACGCAGTATTTT. Encoded protein: CASSDTTASPDTQYF. The V gene is TRBV6-6, the J gene TRBJ2-3; TRBD1 might be the D (5 bases). The V gene's germline CDR1 is MNHNY and CDR2 SVGAGI (reference sequence). The V end was cut by 5 bases, the J end by 4 bases, with 16 bases between. The CDR3 covers 15 residues.

V usage is TRBV7-9 and J usage is TRBJ2-2; D ambiguous. Germline V gene sequence: CDR1 SEHNR, CDR2 FQNEAQ (reference sequence). The V end lost 6 bases, the J end lost 3 bases, and 11 bases lay between the germline ends. The CDR3 has 14 residues. CDR3 sequence reads: CASSLLSDTGELFF. CDR3 nucleotides: TGTGCCAGCAGTCTCTTATCGGACACCGGGGAGCTGTTTTTT.

The V gene is TRBV5-1, the J gene TRBJ2-7, with D maybe TRBD2 (5 bases). CDR1 SGHRS and CDR2 YFSETQ come from the germline V gene. CDR3 length: 14 amino acids. V was clipped by 3 bases and J by 1 base, with 11 bases between them. CDR3 nucleotide sequence: TGCGCCAGCAGCTCTCCCGAGGGTTCCTACGAGCAGTACTTC. Its protein product is CASSSPEGSYEQYF. Drawing the rest from reference TRBV5-1 and TRBJ2-7, the complete variable domain is KAGVTQTPRYLIKTRGQQVTLSCSPISGHRSVSWYQQTPGQGLQFLFEYFSETQRNKGNFPGRFSGRQFSNSRSEMNVSTLELGDSALYLCASSSPEGSYEQYFGPGTRLTVT.

The chain recombines TRBV5-1 with TRBJ1-6, with D hard to call. Per the germline V gene, CDR1 is SGHRS and CDR2 is YFSETQ. CDR3 length: 17 residues. Trimming removed 5 bases at V and 0 bases at J, with 15 bases between. The CDR3: CASRPLGRSSYNSPLHF. The DNA for the CDR3 is TGCGCCAGCAGACCTCTAGGAAGGAGCTCCTATAATTCACCCCTCCACTTT.

This clone was counted once. The chain links TRBV28 to TRBJ1-1; TRBD1 might be the D (5 bases). Germline V gene sequence: CDR1 MDHEN, CDR2 SYDVKM. The CDR3 spans 13 residues. The V end was cut by 4 bases, the J end by 5 bases, with 11 bases between. CDR3 in DNA: TGTGCCAGCAGTTCCGGGCAGGGAACTGAAGCTTTCTTT. This translates into CASSSGQGTEAFF.

The V call is TRBV19, the J call TRBJ1-6; TRBD1 aligns across 10 bases. Germline CDR1 and CDR2: LNHDA and SQIVND (reference sequence). The V gene end was trimmed by 1 base and the J gene end by 8 bases; junction bases not matched to a gene: 2. This CDR3 contains 15 residues. The CDR3 here is CASSIGGQGHSPLHF. The CDR3 coding sequence is TGTGCCAGTAGTATAGGGGGACAGGGGCATTCACCCCTCCACTTT.

V gene TRBV4-1 combines with J gene TRBJ1-5; D remains unclear. The CDR3 loop spans 15 amino acids. With 2 bases removed from V and 0 bases from J, the gap between germline ends came to 8 bases. CDR1 MGHRA and CDR2 YSYEKL come from the germline V gene. CDR3 nucleotide sequence: TGCGCCAGCAGCCAACTTACAGCTAGCAATCAGCCCCAGCATTTT. Protein product: CASSQLTASNQPQHF.